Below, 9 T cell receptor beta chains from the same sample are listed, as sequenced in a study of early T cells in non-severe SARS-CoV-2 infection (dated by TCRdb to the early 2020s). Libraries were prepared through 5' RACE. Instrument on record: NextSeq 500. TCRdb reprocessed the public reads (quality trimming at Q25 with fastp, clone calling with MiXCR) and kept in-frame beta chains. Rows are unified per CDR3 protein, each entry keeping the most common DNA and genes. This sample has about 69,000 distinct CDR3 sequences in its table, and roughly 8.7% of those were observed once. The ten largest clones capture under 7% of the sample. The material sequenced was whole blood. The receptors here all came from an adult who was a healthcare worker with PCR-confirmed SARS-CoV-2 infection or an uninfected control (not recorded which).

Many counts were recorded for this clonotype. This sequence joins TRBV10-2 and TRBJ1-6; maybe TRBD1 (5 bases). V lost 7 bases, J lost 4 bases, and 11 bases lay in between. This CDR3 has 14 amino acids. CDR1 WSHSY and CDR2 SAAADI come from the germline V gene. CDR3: CASKATDYNSPLHF. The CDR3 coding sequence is TGCGCCAGCAAAGCGACAGATTATAATTCACCCCTCCACTTT.

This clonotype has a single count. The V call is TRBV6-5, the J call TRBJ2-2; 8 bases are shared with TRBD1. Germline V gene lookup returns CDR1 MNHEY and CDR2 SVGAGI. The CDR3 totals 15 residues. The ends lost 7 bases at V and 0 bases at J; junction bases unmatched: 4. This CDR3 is CASMPRGPNTGELFF. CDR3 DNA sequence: TGTGCCAGCATGCCCAGGGGGCCGAACACCGGGGAGCTGTTTTTT.

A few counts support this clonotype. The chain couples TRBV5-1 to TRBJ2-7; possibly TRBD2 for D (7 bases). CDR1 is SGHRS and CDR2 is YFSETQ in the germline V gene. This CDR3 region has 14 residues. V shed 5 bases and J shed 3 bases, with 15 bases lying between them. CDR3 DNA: TGCGCCAGCAGTCCCGGGGGGCAACTCTACGAGCAGTACTTC. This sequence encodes CASSPGGQLYEQYF.

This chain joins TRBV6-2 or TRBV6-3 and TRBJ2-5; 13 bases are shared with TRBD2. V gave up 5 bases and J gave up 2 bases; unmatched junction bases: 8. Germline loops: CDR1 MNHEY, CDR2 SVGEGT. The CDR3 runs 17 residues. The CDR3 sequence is CASSPARTSGRQETQYF. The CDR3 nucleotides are TGTGCCAGCAGTCCCGCCCGGACTAGCGGGAGACAAGAGACCCAGTACTTC.

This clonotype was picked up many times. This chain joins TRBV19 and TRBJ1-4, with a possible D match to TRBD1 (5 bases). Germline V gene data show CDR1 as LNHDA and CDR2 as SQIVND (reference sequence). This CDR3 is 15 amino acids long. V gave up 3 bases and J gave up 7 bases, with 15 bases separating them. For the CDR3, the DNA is TGTGCCAGTAGTATTTATGGGGCATTTGGTGAAAAACTGTTTTTT. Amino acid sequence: CASSIYGAFGEKLFF.

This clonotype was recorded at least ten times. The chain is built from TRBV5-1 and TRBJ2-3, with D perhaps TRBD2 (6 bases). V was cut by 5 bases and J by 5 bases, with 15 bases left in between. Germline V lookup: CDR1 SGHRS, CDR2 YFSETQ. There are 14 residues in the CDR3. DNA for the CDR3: TGCGCCAGCAGGGAGGGACCAACCAAAGATACGCAGTATTTT. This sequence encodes CASREGPTKDTQYF.

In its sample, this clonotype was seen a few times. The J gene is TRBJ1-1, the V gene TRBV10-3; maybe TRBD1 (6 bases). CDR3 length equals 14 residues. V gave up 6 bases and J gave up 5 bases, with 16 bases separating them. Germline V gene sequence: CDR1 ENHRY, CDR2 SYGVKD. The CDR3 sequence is CAIREQGRETEAFF. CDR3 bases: TGTGCCATCAGGGAACAGGGACGGGAGACTGAAGCTTTCTTT.

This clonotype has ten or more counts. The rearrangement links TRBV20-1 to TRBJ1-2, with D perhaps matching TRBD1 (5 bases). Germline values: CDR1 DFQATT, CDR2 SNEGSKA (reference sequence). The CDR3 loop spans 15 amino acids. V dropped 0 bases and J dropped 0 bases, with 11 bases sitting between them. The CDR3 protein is CSARDPGHTNYGYTF. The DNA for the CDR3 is TGCAGTGCTAGAGATCCGGGGCACACTAACTATGGCTACACCTTC.

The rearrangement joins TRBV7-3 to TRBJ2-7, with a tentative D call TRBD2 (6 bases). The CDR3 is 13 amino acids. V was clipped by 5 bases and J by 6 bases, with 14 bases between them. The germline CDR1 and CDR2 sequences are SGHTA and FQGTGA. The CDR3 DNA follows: TGTGCCAGCAGCGTGCTCGCGGGGCCCGAGCAGTACTTC. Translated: CASSVLAGPEQYF. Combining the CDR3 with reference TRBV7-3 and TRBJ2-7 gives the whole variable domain GAGVSQTPSNKVTEKGKYVELRCDPISGHTALYWYRQSLGQGPEFLIYFQGTGAADDSGLPNDRFFAVRPEGSVSTLKIQRTERGDSAVYLCASSVLAGPEQYFGPGTRLTVT.